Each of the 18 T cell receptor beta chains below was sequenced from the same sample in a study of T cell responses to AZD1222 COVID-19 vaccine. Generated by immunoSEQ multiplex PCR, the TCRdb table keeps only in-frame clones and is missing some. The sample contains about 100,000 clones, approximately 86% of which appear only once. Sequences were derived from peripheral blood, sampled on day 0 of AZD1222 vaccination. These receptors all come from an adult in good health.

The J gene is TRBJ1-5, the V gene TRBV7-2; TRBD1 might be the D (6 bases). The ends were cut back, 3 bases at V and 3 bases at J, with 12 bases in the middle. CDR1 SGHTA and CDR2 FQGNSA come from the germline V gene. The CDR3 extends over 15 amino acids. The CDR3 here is CASSLWGALNQPQHF. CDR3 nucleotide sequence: TGTGCCAGCAGCTTGTGGGGGGCTCTCAATCAGCCCCAGCATTTT.

The CDR3 bases are TGTGCCAGCAGCTTAAGGGCGGGCCAAGAGACCCAGTACTTC. It encodes CASSLRAGQETQYF. The chain carries TRBV7-3 and TRBJ2-5, with D possibly matching TRBD2 (5 bases). CDR1 and CDR2 (germline): SGHTA, FQGTGA. Between the trimmed V and J ends, which lost 1 base and 1 base, there was a span of 7 bases. CDR3 length: 14 amino acids.

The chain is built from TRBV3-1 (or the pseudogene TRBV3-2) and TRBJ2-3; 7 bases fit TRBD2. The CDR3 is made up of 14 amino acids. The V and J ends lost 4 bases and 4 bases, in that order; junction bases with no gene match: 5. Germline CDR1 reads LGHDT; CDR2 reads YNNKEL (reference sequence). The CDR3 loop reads CASSPGLGADTQYF. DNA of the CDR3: TGTGCCAGCAGCCCAGGACTAGGGGCAGATACGCAGTATTTT.

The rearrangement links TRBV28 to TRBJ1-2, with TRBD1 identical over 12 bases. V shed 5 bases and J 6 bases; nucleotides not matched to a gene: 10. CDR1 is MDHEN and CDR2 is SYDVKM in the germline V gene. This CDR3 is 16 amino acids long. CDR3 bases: TGTGCCAGCAGTCGTCTGACCGGGACAGGGGGCAATGGCTACACCTTC. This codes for CASSRLTGTGGNGYTF.

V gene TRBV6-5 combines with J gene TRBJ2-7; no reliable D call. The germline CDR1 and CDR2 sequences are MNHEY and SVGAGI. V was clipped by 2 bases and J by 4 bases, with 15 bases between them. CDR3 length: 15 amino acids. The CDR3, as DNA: TGTGCCAGCAGTTACGGAGTTCTGGGCAATTACGAGCAGTACTTC. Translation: CASSYGVLGNYEQYF.

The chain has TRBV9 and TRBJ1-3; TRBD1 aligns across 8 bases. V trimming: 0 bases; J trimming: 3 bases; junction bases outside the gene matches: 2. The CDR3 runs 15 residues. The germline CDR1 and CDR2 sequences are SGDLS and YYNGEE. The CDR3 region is CASSVDRGNGNTIYF. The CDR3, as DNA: TGTGCCAGCAGCGTAGACAGGGGGAATGGAAACACCATATATTTT.

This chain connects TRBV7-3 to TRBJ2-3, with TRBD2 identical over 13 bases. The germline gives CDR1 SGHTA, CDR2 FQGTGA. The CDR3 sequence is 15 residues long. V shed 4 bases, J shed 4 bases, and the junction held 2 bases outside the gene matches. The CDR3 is CASSWTSGSSDTQYF. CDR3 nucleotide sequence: TGTGCCAGCAGCTGGACTAGCGGGAGCTCAGATACGCAGTATTTT.

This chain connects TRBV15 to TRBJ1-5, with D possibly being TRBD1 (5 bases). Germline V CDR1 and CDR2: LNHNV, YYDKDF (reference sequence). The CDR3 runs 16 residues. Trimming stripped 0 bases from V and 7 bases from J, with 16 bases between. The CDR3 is CATSRDRGVYGQPQHF. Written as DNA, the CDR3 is TGTGCCACCAGCAGAGATCGAGGGGTATACGGCCAGCCCCAGCATTTT.

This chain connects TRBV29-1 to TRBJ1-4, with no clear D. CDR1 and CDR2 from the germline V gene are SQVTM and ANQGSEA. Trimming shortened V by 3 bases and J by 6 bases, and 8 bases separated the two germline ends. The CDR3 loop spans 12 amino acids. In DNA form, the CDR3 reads TGCAGCGTTGAGAACCAGTATGAAAAACTGTTTTTT. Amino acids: CSVENQYEKLFF.

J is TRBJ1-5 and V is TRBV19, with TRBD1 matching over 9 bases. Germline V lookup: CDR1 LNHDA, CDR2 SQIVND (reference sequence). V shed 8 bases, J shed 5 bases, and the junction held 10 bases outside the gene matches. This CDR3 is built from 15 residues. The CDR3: CASDDGTGSYQPQHF. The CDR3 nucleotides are TGTGCCAGTGACGACGGGACAGGGAGTTATCAGCCCCAGCATTTT.

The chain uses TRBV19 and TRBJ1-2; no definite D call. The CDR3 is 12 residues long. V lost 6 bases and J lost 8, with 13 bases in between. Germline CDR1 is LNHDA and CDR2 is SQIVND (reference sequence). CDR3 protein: CASRIPPGGYTF. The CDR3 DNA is TGTGCCAGTAGGATCCCTCCTGGAGGCTACACCTTC. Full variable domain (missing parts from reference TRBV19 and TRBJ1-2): DGGITQSPKYLFRKEGQNVTLSCEQNLNHDAMYWYRQDPGQGLRLIYYSQIVNDFQKGDIAEGYSVSREKKESFPLTVTSAQKNPTAFYLCASRIPPGGYTFGSGTRLTVV.

The CDR3 sequence: CASTPGVNTEAFF. As DNA, the CDR3 is TGTGCCAGCACCCCCGGGGTGAACACTGAAGCTTTCTTT. The V gene is TRBV4-2, the J gene TRBJ1-1; D unclear. Between the trimmed V and J ends, which lost 7 bases and 0 bases, there was a span of 9 bases. Germline CDR1 reads LGHNA; CDR2 reads YNFKEQ. This CDR3 has 13 residues.

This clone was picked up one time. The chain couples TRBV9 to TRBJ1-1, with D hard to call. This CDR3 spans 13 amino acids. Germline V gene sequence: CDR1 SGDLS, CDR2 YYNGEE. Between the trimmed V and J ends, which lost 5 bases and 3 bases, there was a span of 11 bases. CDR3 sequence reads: CASSYNVDTEAFF. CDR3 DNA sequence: TGTGCCAGCAGTTATAACGTGGACACTGAAGCTTTCTTT.

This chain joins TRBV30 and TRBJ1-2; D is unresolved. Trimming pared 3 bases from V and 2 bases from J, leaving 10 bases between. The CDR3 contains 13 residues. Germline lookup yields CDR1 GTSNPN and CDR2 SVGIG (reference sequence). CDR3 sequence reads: CAWSPGPNYGYTF. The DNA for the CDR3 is TGTGCCTGGAGCCCCGGGCCGAACTATGGCTACACCTTC.

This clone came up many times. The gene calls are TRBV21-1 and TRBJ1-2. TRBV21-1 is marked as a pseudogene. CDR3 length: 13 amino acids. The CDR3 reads CASSKAALGDYTF. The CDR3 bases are TGTGCCAGCAGCAAAGCGGCGTTAGGTGACTACACCTTC.

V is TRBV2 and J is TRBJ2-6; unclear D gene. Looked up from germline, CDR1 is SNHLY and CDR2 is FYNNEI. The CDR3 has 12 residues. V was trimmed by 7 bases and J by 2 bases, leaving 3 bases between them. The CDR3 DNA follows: TGTGCCAGCAAGCCTGGGGCCAACGTCCTGACTTTC. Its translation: CASKPGANVLTF.

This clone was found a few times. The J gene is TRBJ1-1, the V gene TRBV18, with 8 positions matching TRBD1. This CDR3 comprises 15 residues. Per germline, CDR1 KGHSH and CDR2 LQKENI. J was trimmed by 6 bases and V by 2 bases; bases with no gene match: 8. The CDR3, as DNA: TGTGCCAGCTCACCAAGGGTCGTGACAGGGGCTGAAGCTTTCTTT. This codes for CASSPRVVTGAEAFF.

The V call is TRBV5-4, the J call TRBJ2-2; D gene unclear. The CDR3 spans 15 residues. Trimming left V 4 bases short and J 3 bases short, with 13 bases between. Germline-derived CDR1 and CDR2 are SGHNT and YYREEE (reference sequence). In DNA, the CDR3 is TGTGCCAGCAGCCAAAGGAGTAGGGACACCGGGGAGCTGTTTTTT. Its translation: CASSQRSRDTGELFF.